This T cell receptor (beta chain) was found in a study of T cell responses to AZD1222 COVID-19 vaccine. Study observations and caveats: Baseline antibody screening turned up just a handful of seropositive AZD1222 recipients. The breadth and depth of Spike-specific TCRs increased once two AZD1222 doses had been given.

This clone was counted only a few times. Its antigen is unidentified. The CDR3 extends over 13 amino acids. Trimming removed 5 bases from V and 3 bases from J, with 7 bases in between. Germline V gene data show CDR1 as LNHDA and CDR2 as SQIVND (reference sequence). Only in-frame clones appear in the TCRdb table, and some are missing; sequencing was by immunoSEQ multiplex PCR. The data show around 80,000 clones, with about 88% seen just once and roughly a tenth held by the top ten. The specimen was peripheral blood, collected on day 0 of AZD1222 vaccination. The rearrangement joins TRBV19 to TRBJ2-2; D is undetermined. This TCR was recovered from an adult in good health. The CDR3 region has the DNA TGTGCCAGTAGTTTCGGGTACACCGGGGAGCTGTTTTTT. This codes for CASSFGYTGELFF.